This record covers a single T cell receptor beta chain. Its antigen is as yet unknown. This sample is drawn from a study of T cell repertoires in cytomegalovirus infection. CDR3 size: 13 residues. The germline V gene encodes CDR1 MNHEY and CDR2 SMNVEV (reference sequence). The ends lost 2 bases at V and 7 bases at J; junction bases unmatched: 3. TCRdb re-derived calls from the reads in MiXCR, one entry per CDR3 protein. The sample has about half a million distinct CDR3 sequences, 30% to 35% seen once. Sample: cultured PBMCs, taken from culture after CMV antigen stimulation. The TCR was taken from a human donor in good health (CMV status not recorded). Some clones in this sample may be carry-over from other donors' samples. The rearrangement joins TRBV27 to TRBJ2-5; 8 bases fit TRBD1. Here the CDR3 reads CASSLDRGGTQYF. In nucleotides, the CDR3 is TGTGCCAGCAGTTTAGACAGGGGTGGGACCCAGTACTTC.